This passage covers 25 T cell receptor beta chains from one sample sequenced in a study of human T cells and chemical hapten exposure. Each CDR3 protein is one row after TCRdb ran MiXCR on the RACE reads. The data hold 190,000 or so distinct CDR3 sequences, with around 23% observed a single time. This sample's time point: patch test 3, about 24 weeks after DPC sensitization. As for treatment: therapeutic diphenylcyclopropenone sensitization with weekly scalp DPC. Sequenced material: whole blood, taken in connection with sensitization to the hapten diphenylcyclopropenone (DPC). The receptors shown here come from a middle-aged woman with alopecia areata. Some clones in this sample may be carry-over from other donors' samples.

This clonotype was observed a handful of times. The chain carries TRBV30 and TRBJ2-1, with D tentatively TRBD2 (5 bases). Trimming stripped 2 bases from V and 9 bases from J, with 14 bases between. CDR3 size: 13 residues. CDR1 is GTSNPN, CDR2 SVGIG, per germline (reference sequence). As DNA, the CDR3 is TGTGCCTGGAGTTTAGCGAGTGTAGCTGAGCAGTTCTTC. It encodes CAWSLASVAEQFF.

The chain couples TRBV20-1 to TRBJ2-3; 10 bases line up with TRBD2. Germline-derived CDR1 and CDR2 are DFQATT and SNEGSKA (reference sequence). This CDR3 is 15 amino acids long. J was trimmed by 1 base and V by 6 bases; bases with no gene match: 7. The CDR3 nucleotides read TGCAGTGCCGATAGTGGGACTAGCGGCACAGATACGCAGTATTTT. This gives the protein CSADSGTSGTDTQYF.

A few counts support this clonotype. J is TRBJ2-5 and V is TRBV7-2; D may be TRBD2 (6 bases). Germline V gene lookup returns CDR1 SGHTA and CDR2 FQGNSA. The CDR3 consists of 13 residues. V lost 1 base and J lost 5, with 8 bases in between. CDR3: CASSLVRDETQYF. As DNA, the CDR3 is TGTGCCAGCAGCTTAGTGCGGGACGAGACCCAGTACTTC.

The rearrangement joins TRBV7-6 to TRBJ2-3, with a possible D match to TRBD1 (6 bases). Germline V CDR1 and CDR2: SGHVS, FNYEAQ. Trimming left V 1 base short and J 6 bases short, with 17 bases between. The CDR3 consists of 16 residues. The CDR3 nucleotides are TGTGCCAGCAGCTTAGGAGGGGGACCAGGCCACGATACGCAGTATTTT. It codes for CASSLGGGPGHDTQYF.

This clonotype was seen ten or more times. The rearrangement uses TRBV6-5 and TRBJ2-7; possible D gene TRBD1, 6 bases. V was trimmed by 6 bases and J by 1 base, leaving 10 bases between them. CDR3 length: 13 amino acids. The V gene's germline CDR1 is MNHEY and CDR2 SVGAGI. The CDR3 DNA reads TGTGCCAGCAGACAGGGTTCATCCTACGAGCAGTACTTC. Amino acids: CASRQGSSYEQYF.

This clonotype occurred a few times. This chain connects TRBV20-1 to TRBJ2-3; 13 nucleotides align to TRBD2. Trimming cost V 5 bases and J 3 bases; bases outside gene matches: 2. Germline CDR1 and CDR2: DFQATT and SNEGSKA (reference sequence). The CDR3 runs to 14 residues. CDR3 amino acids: CSAGTSGNTDTQYF. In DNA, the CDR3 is TGCAGTGCTGGGACTAGCGGGAATACAGATACGCAGTATTTT.

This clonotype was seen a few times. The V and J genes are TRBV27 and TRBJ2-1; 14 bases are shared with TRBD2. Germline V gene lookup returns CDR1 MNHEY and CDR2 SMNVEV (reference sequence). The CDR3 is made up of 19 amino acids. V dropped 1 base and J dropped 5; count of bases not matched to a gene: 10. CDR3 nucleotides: TGTGCCAGCAGTTTATATCGACTAGCGGGAGGGTTTAAGAACAATGAGCAGTTCTTC. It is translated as CASSLYRLAGGFKNNEQFF.

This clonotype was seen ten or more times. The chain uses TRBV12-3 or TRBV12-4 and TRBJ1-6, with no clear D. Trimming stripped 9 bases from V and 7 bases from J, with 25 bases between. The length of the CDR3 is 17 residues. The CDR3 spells CASSKASYRLENSPLHF. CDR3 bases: TGTGCCAGTTCCAAGGCCTCCTATAGATTAGAGAATTCACCCCTCCACTTT.

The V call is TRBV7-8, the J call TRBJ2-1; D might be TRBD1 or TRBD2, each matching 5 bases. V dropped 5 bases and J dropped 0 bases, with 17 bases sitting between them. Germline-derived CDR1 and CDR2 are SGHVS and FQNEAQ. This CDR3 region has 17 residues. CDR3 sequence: CASSVVMGVLSYNEQFF. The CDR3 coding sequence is TGTGCCAGCAGCGTCGTGATGGGGGTTCTCTCCTACAATGAGCAGTTCTTC.

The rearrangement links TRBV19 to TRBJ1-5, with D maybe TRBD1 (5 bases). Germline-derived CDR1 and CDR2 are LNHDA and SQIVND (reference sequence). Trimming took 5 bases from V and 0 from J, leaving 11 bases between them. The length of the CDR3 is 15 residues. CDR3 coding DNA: TGTGCCAGTAGTTCCGGGACGGCTAGCAATCAGCCCCAGCATTTT. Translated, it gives CASSSGTASNQPQHF.

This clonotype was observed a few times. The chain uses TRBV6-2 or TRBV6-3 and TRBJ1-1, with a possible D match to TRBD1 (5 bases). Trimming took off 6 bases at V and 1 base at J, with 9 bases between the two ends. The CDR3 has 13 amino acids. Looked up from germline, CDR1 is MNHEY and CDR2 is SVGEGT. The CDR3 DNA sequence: TGTGCCAGCAGCACGACAGAGAACACTGAAGCTTTCTTT. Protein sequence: CASSTTENTEAFF.

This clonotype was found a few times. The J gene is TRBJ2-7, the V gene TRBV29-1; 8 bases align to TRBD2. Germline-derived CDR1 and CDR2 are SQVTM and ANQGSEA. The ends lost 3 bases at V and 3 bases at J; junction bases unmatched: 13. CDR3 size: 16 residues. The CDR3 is CSVENRGRSGSYEQYF. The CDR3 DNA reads TGCAGCGTTGAGAATCGCGGTAGGAGCGGGAGCTACGAGCAGTACTTC.

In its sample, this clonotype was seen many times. The CDR3 bases are TGTGCCAGCAGTTATGGCGGGGGCCGCACAGATACGCAGTATTTT. This sequence encodes CASSYGGGRTDTQYF. The rearrangement joins TRBV6-5 to TRBJ2-3, with D perhaps TRBD2 (7 bases). There are 15 residues in the CDR3. Germline lookup yields CDR1 MNHEY and CDR2 SVGAGI. The V and J ends lost 3 bases and 1 base respectively, with 11 bases between them.

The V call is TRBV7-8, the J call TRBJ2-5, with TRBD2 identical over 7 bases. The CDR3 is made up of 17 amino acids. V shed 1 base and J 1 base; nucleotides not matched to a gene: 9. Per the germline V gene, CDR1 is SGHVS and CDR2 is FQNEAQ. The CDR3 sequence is CASSLVLASGVQETQYF. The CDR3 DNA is TGTGCCAGCAGCTTAGTCCTGGCTAGCGGCGTCCAAGAGACCCAGTACTTC.

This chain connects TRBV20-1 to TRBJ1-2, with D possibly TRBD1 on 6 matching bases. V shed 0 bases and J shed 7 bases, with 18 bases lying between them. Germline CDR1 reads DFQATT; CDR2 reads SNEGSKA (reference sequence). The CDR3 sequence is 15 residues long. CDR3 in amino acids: CSARDGNGYRAGYTF. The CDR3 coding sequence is TGCAGTGCTAGAGATGGAAATGGATACAGGGCTGGCTACACCTTC.

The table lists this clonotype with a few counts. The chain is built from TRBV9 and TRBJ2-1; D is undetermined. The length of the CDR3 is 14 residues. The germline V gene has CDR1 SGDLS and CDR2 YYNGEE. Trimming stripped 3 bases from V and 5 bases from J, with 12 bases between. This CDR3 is CASSDSHPDNEQFF. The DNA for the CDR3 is TGTGCCAGCAGCGATAGCCACCCCGACAATGAGCAGTTCTTC.

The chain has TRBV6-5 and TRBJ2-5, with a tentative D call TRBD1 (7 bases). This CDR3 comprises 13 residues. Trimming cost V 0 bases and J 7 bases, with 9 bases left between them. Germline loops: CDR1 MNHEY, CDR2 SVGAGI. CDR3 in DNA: TGTGCCAGCAGTTACTCCCAGGGGGGGACCCAGTACTTC. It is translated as CASSYSQGGTQYF.

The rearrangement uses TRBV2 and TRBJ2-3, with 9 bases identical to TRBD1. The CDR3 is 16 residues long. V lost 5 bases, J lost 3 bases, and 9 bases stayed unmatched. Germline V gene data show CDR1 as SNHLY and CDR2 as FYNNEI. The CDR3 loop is CASSTRTGALTDTQYF. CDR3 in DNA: TGTGCCAGCAGTACTAGGACAGGGGCTCTTACAGATACGCAGTATTTT.

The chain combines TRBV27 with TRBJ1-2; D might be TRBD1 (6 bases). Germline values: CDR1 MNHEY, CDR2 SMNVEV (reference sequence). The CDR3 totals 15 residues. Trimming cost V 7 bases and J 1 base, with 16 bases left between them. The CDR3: CASKDRGRYNYGYTF. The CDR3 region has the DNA TGTGCCAGCAAGGATCGGGGGCGCTATAACTATGGCTACACCTTC.

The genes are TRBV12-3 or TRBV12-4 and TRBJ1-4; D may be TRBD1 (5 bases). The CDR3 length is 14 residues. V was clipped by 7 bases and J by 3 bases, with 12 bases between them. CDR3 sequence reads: CASNRDGPNEKLFF. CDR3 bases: TGTGCCAGCAACCGGGACGGTCCTAATGAAAAACTGTTTTTT.

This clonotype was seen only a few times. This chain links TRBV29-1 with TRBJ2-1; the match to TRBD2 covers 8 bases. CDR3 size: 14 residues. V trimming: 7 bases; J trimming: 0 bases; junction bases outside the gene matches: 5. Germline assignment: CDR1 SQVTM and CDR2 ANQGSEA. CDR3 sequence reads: CSAVGTSSYNEQFF. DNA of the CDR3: TGCAGCGCCGTCGGGACTAGCTCCTACAATGAGCAGTTCTTC.

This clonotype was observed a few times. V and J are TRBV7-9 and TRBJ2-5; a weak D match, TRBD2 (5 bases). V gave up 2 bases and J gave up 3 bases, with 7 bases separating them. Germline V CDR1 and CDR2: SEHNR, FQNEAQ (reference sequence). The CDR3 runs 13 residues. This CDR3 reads CASSLWGEETQYF. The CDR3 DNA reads TGTGCCAGCAGCTTATGGGGAGAAGAGACCCAGTACTTC. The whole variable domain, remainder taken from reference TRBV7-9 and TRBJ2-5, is DTGVSQNPRHKITKRGQNVTFRCDPISEHNRLYWYRQTLGQGPEFLTYFQNEAQLEKSRLLSDRFSAERPKGSFSTLEIQRTEQGDSAMYLCASSLWGEETQYFGPGTRLLVL.

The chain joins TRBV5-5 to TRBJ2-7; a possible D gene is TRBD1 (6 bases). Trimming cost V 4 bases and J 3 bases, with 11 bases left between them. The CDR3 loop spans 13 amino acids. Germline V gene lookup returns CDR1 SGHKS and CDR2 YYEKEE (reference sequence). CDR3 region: CASSLQGYYEQYF. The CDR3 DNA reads TGTGCCAGCAGCCTACAGGGTTACTACGAGCAGTACTTC.

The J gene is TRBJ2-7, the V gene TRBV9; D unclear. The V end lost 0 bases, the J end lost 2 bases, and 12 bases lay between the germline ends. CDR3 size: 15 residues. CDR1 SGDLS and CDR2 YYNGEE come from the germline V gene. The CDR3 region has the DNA TGTGCCAGCAGCGTAGGACCAACTTCAACCTACGAGCAGTACTTC. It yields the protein CASSVGPTSTYEQYF.

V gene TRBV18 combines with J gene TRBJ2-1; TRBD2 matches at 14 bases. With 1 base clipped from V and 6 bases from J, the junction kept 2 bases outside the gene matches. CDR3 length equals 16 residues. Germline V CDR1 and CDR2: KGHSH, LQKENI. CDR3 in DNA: TGTGCCAGCTCACCACGGGGGACTAGCGGGAGCAATGAGCAGTTCTTC. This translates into CASSPRGTSGSNEQFF.